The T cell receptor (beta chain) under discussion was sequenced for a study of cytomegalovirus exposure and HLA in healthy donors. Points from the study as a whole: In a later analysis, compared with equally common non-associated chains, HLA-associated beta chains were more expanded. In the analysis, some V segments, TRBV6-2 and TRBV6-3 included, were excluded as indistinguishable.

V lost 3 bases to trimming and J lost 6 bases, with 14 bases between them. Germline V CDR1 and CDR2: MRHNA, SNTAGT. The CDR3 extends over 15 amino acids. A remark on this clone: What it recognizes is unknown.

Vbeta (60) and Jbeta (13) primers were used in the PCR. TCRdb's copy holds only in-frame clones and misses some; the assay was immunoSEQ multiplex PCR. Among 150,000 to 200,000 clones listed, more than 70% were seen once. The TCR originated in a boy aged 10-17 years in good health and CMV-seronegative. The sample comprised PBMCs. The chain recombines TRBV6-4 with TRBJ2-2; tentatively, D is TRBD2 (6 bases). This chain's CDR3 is CASSEKASDPGELFF. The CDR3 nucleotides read TGTGCCAGCAGTGAGAAGGCTAGCGACCCCGGGGAGCTGTTTTTT.